Here is one T cell receptor (beta chain) with its context. Profiled with immunoSEQ multiplex PCR; TCRdb holds only in-frame clones, not every one. This sample has 62,000 or so clones; roughly nine tenths occur once, and the top ten carry 2.5% to 3%. This sample was taken from a study of blood T cell repertoires in COVID-19. Trimming pared 5 bases from V and 5 bases from J, leaving 9 bases between. Germline V gene lookup returns CDR1 SEHNR and CDR2 FQNEAQ (reference sequence). The CDR3 length is 12 residues. The genes are TRBV7-9 and TRBJ1-1, with D possibly being TRBD1 (6 bases). Sequences were obtained from peripheral blood. This receptor was obtained from a man aged 45-65 years with acute or convalescent COVID-19. The CDR3 spells CASSEQGTEAFF. For the CDR3, the DNA is TGTGCCAGCAGCGAACAGGGAACTGAAGCTTTCTTT.